This TCR beta chain was found in a study of cytomegalovirus exposure and HLA in healthy donors. Overall study results and limits: Presence/absence analyses treated sequencing depth as roughly uniform across donors. The study recorded 164 TCR beta chains that were cytomegalovirus-associated.

Whereas donors were nominally healthy upon sampling, unrecorded immune exposures were probable. To note about this clone: Its specificity is unknown.

Amplification used 60 Vbeta primers and 13 Jbeta primers. In the source study's methods: Among the unique TCR beta chains that a later analysis counted, about 81 million in all, about 10 million were shared. TCRdb keeps only in-frame clones here, not all; method: immunoSEQ multiplex PCR. V and J calls and clone size are as listed in that table; D and trimming were resolved from the DNA. The sample yields 85,000 to 100,000 clones, over 65% seen once. The material sequenced was PBMCs. The sequence was obtained from a man between 60 and 75 years old in good health and CMV-seropositive.

The CDR3 DNA reads TGTGCCAGCAGCTGGACTAGCGGGGGGGAGCGGGGGCAGTTCTTC. Protein product: CASSWTSGGERGQFF. J is TRBJ2-1 and V is TRBV27; 15 positions agree with TRBD2. The germline CDR1 and CDR2 sequences are MNHEY and SMNVEV (reference sequence). CDR3 length: 15 residues. V trimming: 6 bases; J trimming: 12 bases; junction bases outside the gene matches: 9.